Listed below are T cell receptor beta chains from one sample, sequenced in a study of blood T cells in healthy people across ages. TCRdb independently ran MiXCR on the 5' RACE reads; one entry per CDR3 protein. The data hold over 450,000 distinct CDR3 sequences, with about 25% observed a single time. In addition, the sample was reused for a study of T cells of mothers and their children.

Sequencing used blood. The receptors originated from a boy aged 5-17 years in good health. CDR3s include the opening cysteine and the closing phenylalanine or tryptophan. D genes are given only for firm matches. Clone size is given for some rows only: seen once, a few or many times, or a class if the clone is expanded.

D gene	V gene	clone size	J gene	CDR3 length	CDR3 DNA	CDR3 protein
.	TRBV28	many	TRBJ1-2	13	TGTGCCAGCAGCTTAGTAGGGAACTATGGCTACACCTTC	CASSLVGNYGYTF
.	TRBV28	few	TRBJ2-1	16	TGTGCCAGCAGTCCCCTGGGGCGGACAGACCGCAATGAGCAGTTCTTC	CASSPLGRTDRNEQFF
.	TRBV9	.	TRBJ2-3	12	TGTGCCAGCAGCCTTCAGCCGGATACGCAGTATTTT	CASSLQPDTQYF
.	TRBV2	.	TRBJ1-2	11	TGTGCCAGCAGTGGCAGGGGTGGCTACACCTTC	CASSGRGGYTF
.	TRBV4-2	.	TRBJ2-5	14	TGTGCCAGCAGCCAAGAGGTCAGCGACGAGACCCAGTACTTC	CASSQEVSDETQYF
.	TRBV6-2/TRBV6-3	.	TRBJ2-7	13	TGTGCCAGCAGTTACGACGGCCCCTACGAGCAGTACTTC	CASSYDGPYEQYF
TRBD2	TRBV2	.	TRBJ2-3	16	TGTGCCAGCGCGGTAGCGGGACTAGCGGTTGCAGATACGCAGTATTTT	CASAVAGLAVADTQYF
TRBD1	TRBV5-1	few	TRBJ2-1	16	TGCGCCAGCAGCTTGGGTGGGACAGGAGCATACAATGAGCAGTTCTTC	CASSLGGTGAYNEQFF
TRBD1	TRBV28	many	TRBJ2-7	13	TGTGCCAGCAGGGGGACAGGGTCCTACGAGCAGTACTTC	CASRGTGSYEQYF
.	TRBV2	.	TRBJ2-5	14	TGTGCCAGCAGTGCCCCGGTGAACCGAGAGACCCAGTACTTC	CASSAPVNRETQYF
TRBD2	TRBV11-1	.	TRBJ2-7	18	TGTGCCAGCAGCCCTAGAGGCCACTTGCTAGCGGGATCCTACGAGCAGTACTTC	CASSPRGHLLAGSYEQYF
.	TRBV7-9	.	TRBJ2-7	13	TGTGCCAGCAGCTTATCAGGGGTCGACGAGCAGTACTTC	CASSLSGVDEQYF
.	TRBV5-1	few	TRBJ2-2	15	TGCGCCAGCAGCTCAGGACTGCCGCGCACCGGGGAGCTGTTTTTT	CASSSGLPRTGELFF
TRBD2	TRBV20-1	few	TRBJ2-1	19	TGCAGTGCCCCCCGGGCGGCTAGCGGGGAGTGGAGCTCCTACAATGAGCAGTTCTTC	CSAPRAASGEWSSYNEQFF
TRBD2	TRBV5-1	.	TRBJ2-5	14	TGCGCCAGCAGCACAAGTAGCGGGGTTGAGACCCAGTACTTC	CASSTSSGVETQYF
.	TRBV28	.	TRBJ2-1	15	TGTGCCACCAAAGCCTCGGGGGCCCCCTACAATGAGCAGTTCTTC	CATKASGAPYNEQFF
TRBD1	TRBV29-1	few	TRBJ1-1	15	TGCAGCGTTGAGCCGGGACAGGGCCCGAACACTGAAGCTTTCTTT	CSVEPGQGPNTEAFF
TRBD1	TRBV19	.	TRBJ1-5	17	TGTACCAGTAGGCGCGTCGGACAGGGGTATAGCAATCAGCCCCAGCATTTT	CTSRRVGQGYSNQPQHF
TRBD1	TRBV29-1	.	TRBJ2-6	14	TGCAGCTGTTCAGGGGGCTCTGGGGCCAACGTCCTGACTTTC	CSCSGGSGANVLTF
.	TRBV2	.	TRBJ1-1	13	TGTGCCAGCAGTGTAGAACAGAACACTGAAGCTTTCTTT	CASSVEQNTEAFF
TRBD2	TRBV11-2	.	TRBJ2-5	17	TGTGCCAGCAGCTTAGAGGGACTAGCGGGGGGGCAGGAGACCCAGTACTTC	CASSLEGLAGGQETQYF
TRBD2	TRBV5-1	.	TRBJ2-7	16	TGCGCCAGCAGTTCCGGGACTAGCGGGAGCTTCAACGAGCAGTACTTC	CASSSGTSGSFNEQYF
.	TRBV20-1	.	TRBJ1-2	15	TGCAGTGCTAGATCTGAGGTTGCGGGAACCTATGGCTACACCTTC	CSARSEVAGTYGYTF
.	TRBV4-3	few	TRBJ2-1	12	TGCGCCAGCAGCCAAGATCTCGTCGGGCAGTTCTTC	CASSQDLVGQFF
.	TRBV24-1	.	TRBJ2-7	13	TGTGCCACCAGTGATTTAGGGGACCACGAGCAGTACTTC	CATSDLGDHEQYF
.	TRBV6-5	.	TRBJ2-6	16	TGTGCCAGCAGTTACTTTGGGGATTCTGGGGCCAACGTCCTGACTTTC	CASSYFGDSGANVLTF
.	TRBV5-4	once	TRBJ2-3	16	TGTGCCAGCAGCTTCGGGGACTTAGGTAGCACAGATACGCAGTATTTT	CASSFGDLGSTDTQYF
.	TRBV7-8	few	TRBJ2-7	18	TGTGCCAGCAGCTTAAGGGGACACACGGGCAGGGCTACCTACGAGCAGTACTTC	CASSLRGHTGRATYEQYF
.	TRBV4-3	many	TRBJ2-5	15	TGCGCCAGCAGCCGGTTGGGTACAGGGTCGGAGACCCAGTACTTC	CASSRLGTGSETQYF
.	TRBV20-1	.	TRBJ2-5	14	TGCAGTGCTAGAGAAGAGCCAGGGATAAAGACCCAGTACTTC	CSAREEPGIKTQYF
TRBD1	TRBV14	.	TRBJ1-2	15	TGTGCCAGCAGCCAAGATAGGGGACAGGTCTATGGCTACACCTTC	CASSQDRGQVYGYTF
TRBD1	TRBV28	few	TRBJ2-7	12	TGTGCCAGCAGTTTCCGACAGGGCGGGCAGTACTTC	CASSFRQGGQYF
TRBD2	TRBV5-1	.	TRBJ2-7	15	TGCGCCAGCAGCTTGGCCTCGACTAGCCCCTACGAGCAGTACTTC	CASSLASTSPYEQYF
.	TRBV7-2	.	TRBJ2-5	12	TGTGCCAGCAGCGCGGCTAGAGAGACCCAGTACTTC	CASSAARETQYF
.	TRBV4-3	.	TRBJ2-7	15	TGCGCCAGCAGCCAAGAGTGGGCTAGTCTCTACGAGCAGTACTTC	CASSQEWASLYEQYF
.	TRBV27	.	TRBJ2-1	15	TGTGCCAGCAGCTTGGTCGACCCTGGCCACAATGAGCAGTTCTTC	CASSLVDPGHNEQFF
TRBD2	TRBV7-2	once	TRBJ2-7	16	TGTGCCAGCAGCAACTCGGTTAGCGGGGCCTCCTACGAGCAGTACTTC	CASSNSVSGASYEQYF
.	TRBV7-2	.	TRBJ2-7	14	TGTGCCAGCAGCTTAGACGGTGTACTGGACGAGCAGTACTTC	CASSLDGVLDEQYF
.	TRBV4-3	few	TRBJ2-3	13	TGCGCCAGCAGCCAAGAGGGGCGGGATACGCAGTATTTT	CASSQEGRDTQYF
.	TRBV7-2	few	TRBJ1-1	18	TGTGCCAGCAGCTTAGATCCCCGGCAGCGAAGAATGAACACTGAAGCTTTCTTT	CASSLDPRQRRMNTEAFF
TRBD1	TRBV20-1	few	TRBJ1-2	13	TGCAGTGCCATCACAGGGGGGGTCTATGGCTACACCTTC	CSAITGGVYGYTF
TRBD2	TRBV5-1	many	TRBJ2-7	16	TGCGCCAGCAGCTTGGGGACTAGCGGGGTATCCTACGAGCAGTACTTC	CASSLGTSGVSYEQYF
.	TRBV5-6	.	TRBJ2-7	16	TGTGCCAGCAGCTGGATCCGGGGCAGCGTCTCCTACGAGCAGTACTTC	CASSWIRGSVSYEQYF
.	TRBV4-2	.	TRBJ1-1	17	TGTGCCAGCAGCAAACCCAGTAGGGGGGCATTGAACACTGAAGCTTTCTTT	CASSKPSRGALNTEAFF
.	TRBV6-2/TRBV6-3	.	TRBJ2-1	18	TGTGCCAGCAGTTACTCGATAGAAAGGGCGGGGACGGACAATGAGCAGTTCTTC	CASSYSIERAGTDNEQFF
TRBD2	TRBV28	few	TRBJ2-3	15	TGTGCCAGCAGTTTTACAGCGGGAGGGCCAGATACGCAGTATTTT	CASSFTAGGPDTQYF
.	TRBV28	.	TRBJ2-6	16	TGTGCCAGCAGTCCGGACCGCAGCTCTGGGGCCAACGTCCTGACTTTC	CASSPDRSSGANVLTF
.	TRBV6-5	few	TRBJ2-1	13	TGTGCCAGCAGCAATACTAGGAACAATGAGCAGTTCTTC	CASSNTRNNEQFF
.	TRBV7-2	.	TRBJ2-5	15	TGTGCCAGCAGCTTGCGGAGAGGATTAGGAGAGACCCTGTACTTC	CASSLRRGLGETLYF